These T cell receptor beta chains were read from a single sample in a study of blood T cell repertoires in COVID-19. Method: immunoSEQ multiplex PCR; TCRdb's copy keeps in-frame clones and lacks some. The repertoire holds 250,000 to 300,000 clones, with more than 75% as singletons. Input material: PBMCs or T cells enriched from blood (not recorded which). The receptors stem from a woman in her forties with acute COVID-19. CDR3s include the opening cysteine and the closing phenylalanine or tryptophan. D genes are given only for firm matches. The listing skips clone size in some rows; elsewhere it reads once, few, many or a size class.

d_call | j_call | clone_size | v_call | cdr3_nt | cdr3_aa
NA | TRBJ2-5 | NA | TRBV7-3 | TGTGCCAGCAGCCGCGGAGGGAATTCCCAAGAGACCCAGTACTTC | CASSRGGNSQETQYF
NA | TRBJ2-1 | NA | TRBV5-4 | TGTGCCAGCAGTTTTGACTCTTACAATGAGCAGTTCTTC | CASSFDSYNEQFF
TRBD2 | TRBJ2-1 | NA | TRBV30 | TGTGCCTGGAGTCGCACGGCGGGAGGGCCCAATGAGCAGTTCTTC | CAWSRTAGGPNEQFF
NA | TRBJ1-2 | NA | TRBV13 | TGTGCCAGCAGCTTAGGGTGGACAGAAGCGGCTGGCTACACCTTC | CASSLGWTEAAGYTF
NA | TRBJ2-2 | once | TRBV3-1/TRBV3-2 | TGTGCCAGCAGCCAAGAATTGCCGAGTGCGAACACCGGGGAGCTGTTTTTT | CASSQELPSANTGELFF
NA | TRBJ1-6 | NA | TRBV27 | TGTGCCAGCAGTCCGGGGTCCGCCAGAAATTCACCCCTCCACTTT | CASSPGSARNSPLHF
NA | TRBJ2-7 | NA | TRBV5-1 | TGCGCCAGCAGCTTGGTTGCGGGGGCTTACGAGCAGTACTTC | CASSLVAGAYEQYF
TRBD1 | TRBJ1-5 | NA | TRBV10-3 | TGTGCCACGACTGACAGGGGTTTGGACAATCAGCCCCAGCATTTT | CATTDRGLDNQPQHF
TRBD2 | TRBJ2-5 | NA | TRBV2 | TGTGCCAGCAGTGAAGCACGGGGGGGCCCGGAGACCCAGTACTTC | CASSEARGGPETQYF
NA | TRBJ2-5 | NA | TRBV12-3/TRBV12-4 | TGTGCCAGCAGTCCCAGGGGTTCGGGGACCCAGTACTTC | CASSPRGSGTQYF
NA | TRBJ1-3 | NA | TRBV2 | TGTGCCAGCAGTTCGCATCCGGGACAAGGAAACACCATATATTTT | CASSSHPGQGNTIYF
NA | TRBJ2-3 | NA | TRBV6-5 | TGTGCCAGCAGGCCGGGCGAGGGACTCACAGATACGCAGTATTTT | CASRPGEGLTDTQYF
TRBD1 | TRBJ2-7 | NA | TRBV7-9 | TGTGCCAGCAGCTTAGGTGCAGGGGGCTACTACGAGCAGTACTTC | CASSLGAGGYYEQYF
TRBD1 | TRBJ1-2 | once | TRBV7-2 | TGTGCCAGCAGCTTAGAGACAGGGGGGTACTATGGCTACACCTTC | CASSLETGGYYGYTF
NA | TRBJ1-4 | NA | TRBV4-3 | TGCGCCAGCAGCCAGCGTTCAACTAATGAAAAACTGTTTTTT | CASSQRSTNEKLFF
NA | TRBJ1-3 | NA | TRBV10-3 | TGTGCCATCAGGGCGGACTCTGGAAACACCATATATTTT | CAIRADSGNTIYF